Listed here are 27 T cell receptor beta chains from one sample, sequenced in a study of cytomegalovirus exposure and HLA in healthy donors. The study ran its PCR with 60 Vbeta and 13 Jbeta primers. Produced via immunoSEQ multiplex PCR; TCRdb's table is partial and in-frame only. The sample lists 150,000 to 200,000 clones, roughly 83% occurring once. The sequenced material came from PBMCs. The receptor set was obtained from a boy aged 5-17 years in good health and CMV-seronegative.

The J gene is TRBJ2-1, the V gene TRBV14; tentatively, D is TRBD2 (5 bases). The CDR3 contains 12 residues. Deletions cut 4 bases from V and 8 bases from J, with 9 bases between. CDR1 and CDR2 (germline): SGHDN, FVKESK. CDR3 amino acids: CASSPSIDEQFF. The CDR3 nucleotides read TGTGCCAGCAGCCCTAGCATAGATGAGCAGTTCTTC.

This chain connects TRBV5-1 to TRBJ2-2; 8 bases are a match to TRBD1. Germline CDR1 reads SGHRS; CDR2 reads YFSETQ. J was trimmed by 4 bases and V by 6 bases; bases with no gene match: 11. This CDR3 comprises 16 residues. The CDR3 region has the DNA TGCGCCAGCAACATAGGACAGGGAAGAGCCACCGGGGAGCTGTTTTTT. The encoded protein is CASNIGQGRATGELFF. Together with reference TRBV5-1 and TRBJ2-2, the CDR3 gives the full variable domain: KAGVTQTPRYLIKTRGQQVTLSCSPISGHRSVSWYQQTPGQGLQFLFEYFSETQRNKGNFPGRFSGRQFSNSRSEMNVSTLELGDSALYLCASNIGQGRATGELFFGEGSRLTVL.

The chain has TRBV6-5 and TRBJ2-7; 12 bases line up with TRBD2. In germline, CDR1 is MNHEY, CDR2 SVGAGI. V was pared by 8 bases and J by 2 bases, with 1 base of the junction left unmatched. The CDR3 spans 13 residues. CDR3 sequence (DNA): TGTGCCAGCCGACTAGCGGGAGCCTACGAGCAGTACTTC. Translation gives CASRLAGAYEQYF.

The rearrangement links TRBV4-3 to TRBJ2-5; TRBD2 aligns across 9 bases. The closer fit of TRBJ2-7 to the DNA end suggests the J call may be wrong. This CDR3 has 16 residues. The germline V gene has CDR1 LGHNA and CDR2 YSLEER. CDR3 DNA sequence: TGCGCCAGCAGCCAAGCCGGGACTAGCCCCTCCTACGAGCAGTACTTC. It codes for CASSQAGTSPSYEQYF.

The chain recombines TRBV11-2 with TRBJ2-2; 9 bases line up with TRBD2. Trimming removed 5 bases from V and 0 bases from J; junction bases left unmatched: 10. The germline gives CDR1 SGHAT, CDR2 FQNNGV. CDR3 length: 18 amino acids. The CDR3 spells CASSVVLAGAANTGELFF. For the CDR3, the DNA is TGTGCCAGCAGCGTTGTGTTAGCGGGGGCCGCGAACACCGGGGAGCTGTTTTTT.

The chain carries TRBV30 and TRBJ2-7; D is unclear. Per the germline V gene, CDR1 is GTSNPN and CDR2 is SVGIG (reference sequence). The CDR3 runs to 13 residues. CDR3 in amino acids: CFFKQKAAYEQYF. CDR3 coding DNA: TGTTTTTTCAAGCAGAAGGCGGCATACGAGCAGTACTTC.

The genes are TRBV27 and TRBJ2-1; TRBD2 matches 8 bases. J gave up 6 bases and V 10 bases, and 11 bases lay outside the gene matches. Germline V gene lookup returns CDR1 MNHEY and CDR2 SMNVEV (reference sequence). The CDR3 is 14 residues long. Written as DNA, the CDR3 is TGTGCCACCCACCAACCTGGGACTAGCAATGAGCAGTTCTTC. This gives the protein CATHQPGTSNEQFF.

About this clone itself: Sequence at one end of the junction differs from germline and may be a read error. The chain carries TRBV29-1 and TRBJ2-2, with 9 bases fitting TRBD1. The length of the CDR3 is 15 residues. Germline CDR1 is SQVTM and CDR2 is ANQGSEA. In DNA form, the CDR3 reads TGCAGCGTACGTCCGGGGACAGGGAACCCCGGGGAGCTGTTTTTT. Encoded protein: CSVRPGTGNPGELFF.

This clone was seen only a few times. This chain uses TRBV5-1 with TRBJ1-1, with no clear D. This CDR3 is built from 15 residues. Per germline, CDR1 SGHRS and CDR2 YFSETQ. V lost 4 bases and J 1 base, leaving 14 bases between the germline ends. The CDR3 sequence: CASSRIARRNTEAFF. CDR3 in DNA: TGCGCCAGCAGCCGGATTGCGAGGAGGAACACTGAAGCTTTCTTT.

This sequence joins TRBV7-2 and TRBJ2-3; D may be TRBD2 (6 bases). Trimming left V 1 base short and J 5 bases short, with 19 bases between. The CDR3 has 17 amino acids. In germline, CDR1 is SGHTA, CDR2 FQGNSA. Here the CDR3 DNA reads TGTGCCAGCAGCTTAGATAAGCTAGCGCCCCGGGGAGATACGCAGTATTTT. Translated: CASSLDKLAPRGDTQYF.

The chain uses TRBV5-4 and TRBJ2-3; 14 bases map to TRBD2. CDR3 length equals 16 residues. In germline, CDR1 is SGHNT, CDR2 YYREEE (reference sequence). The trim removed 0 bases at V and 6 bases at J, leaving 3 bases unmatched. The CDR3 DNA is TGTGCCAGCAGCTTGGGGAGACTAGCGGGGGGGGATACGCAGTATTTT. Its protein is CASSLGRLAGGDTQYF.

This chain links TRBV5-1 with TRBJ2-1, with D possibly TRBD2 on 6 matching bases. The CDR3 covers 15 residues. CDR1 and CDR2 from the germline V gene are SGHRS and YFSETQ. Trimming shortened V by 1 base and J by 10 bases, and 18 bases separated the two germline ends. This CDR3 reads CASSLWGGGGWEQFF. The CDR3 DNA reads TGCGCCAGCAGCTTGTGGGGAGGAGGAGGGTGGGAGCAGTTCTTC.

The chain uses TRBV2 and TRBJ1-2; a weak D match, TRBD1 (6 bases). This CDR3 region has 12 residues. Per germline, CDR1 SNHLY and CDR2 FYNNEI. The V and J ends lost 3 bases and 7 bases respectively, with 9 bases between them. The CDR3, as DNA: TGTGCCAGCAGTGAGGGACATAGTGGCTACACCTTC. This codes for CASSEGHSGYTF. The variable domain in full, completed from reference TRBV2 and TRBJ1-2, reads EPEVTQTPSHQVTQMGQEVILRCVPISNHLYFYWYRQILGQKVEFLVSFYNNEISEKSEIFDDQFSVERPDGSNFTLKIRSTKLEDSAMYFCASSEGHSGYTFGSGTRLTVV.

This sequence joins TRBV28 and TRBJ2-7; D call uncertain. V lost 3 bases and J 5 bases, leaving 17 bases between the germline ends. Germline assignment: CDR1 MDHEN and CDR2 SYDVKM. There are 15 residues in the CDR3. CDR3 sequence reads: CASSFSNIRGHEQYF. DNA for the CDR3: TGTGCCAGCAGTTTTTCCAACATTCGCGGCCACGAGCAGTACTTC.

The chain uses TRBV7-9 and TRBJ2-2; TRBD2 agrees at 13 bases. Germline-derived CDR1 and CDR2 are SEHNR and FQNEAQ (reference sequence). The length of the CDR3 is 19 residues. Trimming cost V 4 bases and J 7 bases; bases outside gene matches: 15. The chain's CDR3 is CASSSLLPGLAGWGGELFF. The CDR3 DNA reads as TGTGCCAGCAGCTCCCTGCTACCGGGACTAGCGGGATGGGGCGGGGAGCTGTTTTTT.

The rearrangement uses TRBV5-4 and TRBJ2-1; 7 nucleotides line up with TRBD2. Losses at the gene ends were 1 base for V and 15 bases for J; bases not matched to a gene: 10. From germline, CDR1 is SGHNT and CDR2 YYREEE (reference sequence). There are 13 residues in the CDR3. The CDR3 DNA is TGTGCCAGCAGCTTGCCGGGAGGACTTCTGAGGTTCTTC. Translating gives CASSLPGGLLRFF.

The rearrangement joins TRBV5-1 to TRBJ1-2, with 7 bases fitting TRBD1. The CDR3 is made up of 14 amino acids. Germline V gene sequence: CDR1 SGHRS, CDR2 YFSETQ. J lost 8 bases, V lost 4 bases, and 11 bases had no gene match. CDR3 sequence (DNA): TGCGCCAGCAGCCCACCCATGACAGGGATCGGCTACACCTTC. Amino acids: CASSPPMTGIGYTF.

The chain combines TRBV9 with TRBJ2-2; the D gene is possibly TRBD1 (6 bases). The CDR3 runs 13 residues. The V end lost 4 bases, the J end lost 5 bases, and 9 bases lay between the germline ends. Germline loops: CDR1 SGDLS, CDR2 YYNGEE. CDR3 sequence: CASSIQGTGELFF. For the CDR3, the DNA is TGTGCCAGCAGCATACAGGGAACCGGGGAGCTGTTTTTT.

The chain is built from TRBV4-1 and TRBJ2-1; 9 bases fit TRBD1. The CDR3 extends over 14 amino acids. J gave up 8 bases and V 4 bases, and 6 bases lay outside the gene matches. Germline V CDR1 and CDR2: MGHRA, YSYEKL. In DNA, the CDR3 is TGCGCCAGCAGCCCGGGACAGGGTGTCTATGAGCAGTTCTTC. Residues: CASSPGQGVYEQFF.

The chain carries TRBV30 and TRBJ1-1; D is unresolved. This CDR3 comprises 14 residues. V was clipped by 0 bases and J by 1 base, with 9 bases between them. Germline V gene sequence: CDR1 GTSNPN, CDR2 SVGIG (reference sequence). The DNA of the CDR3 is TGTGCCTGGAGTGTACTGCGGGAGAACACTGAAGCTTTCTTT. It translates to CAWSVLRENTEAFF.

The CDR3 DNA reads TGTGCCAGCAGCCAGAGGGCTAGCGGGAGTCCCCACGAGCAGTACTTC. This sequence encodes CASSQRASGSPHEQYF. The chain joins TRBV14 to TRBJ2-7; 10 bases line up with TRBD2. V was clipped by 3 bases and J by 5 bases; unmatched bases: 10. The germline CDR1 and CDR2 sequences are SGHDN and FVKESK. The CDR3 contains 16 residues.

J is TRBJ1-5 and V is TRBV15; the D is unclear. Germline V gene lookup returns CDR1 LNHNV and CDR2 YYDKDF (reference sequence). The length of the CDR3 is 15 residues. V was trimmed by 4 bases and J by 0 bases, leaving 10 bases between them. CDR3 sequence: CATSTWAVSNQPQHF. In nucleotides, the CDR3 is TGTGCCACCAGCACCTGGGCAGTTAGCAATCAGCCCCAGCATTTT. Variable domain in full (rest from reference TRBV15 and TRBJ1-5): DAMVIQNPRYQVTQFGKPVTLSCSQTLNHNVMYWYQQKSSQAPKLLFHYYDKDFNNEADTPDNFQSRRPNTSFCFLDIRSPGLGDTAMYLCATSTWAVSNQPQHFGDGTRLSIL.

The chain carries TRBV6-5 and TRBJ2-1, with 11 nucleotides matching TRBD2. With V trimmed by 4 bases and J by 9 bases, 8 bases remained unmatched. The CDR3 is 15 residues long. The germline V gene encodes CDR1 MNHEY and CDR2 SVGAGI. CDR3 DNA: TGTGCCAGCAGTTCCCGGTTTAGCGGGAGGGGTGAGCAGTTCTTC. It translates to CASSSRFSGRGEQFF.

The V and J genes are TRBV13 and TRBJ1-1; tentative D call: TRBD1 (6 bases). Trimming cost V 6 bases and J 0 bases, with 11 bases left between them. Germline CDR1 reads PRHDT; CDR2 reads FYEKMQ (reference sequence). This CDR3 has 14 residues. CDR3 amino acids: CASSPGTLNTEAFF. CDR3 coding DNA: TGTGCCAGCAGTCCGGGGACACTGAACACTGAAGCTTTCTTT. Together with reference TRBV13 and TRBJ1-1, the CDR3 gives the full variable domain: AAGVIQSPRHLIKEKRETATLKCYPIPRHDTVYWYQQGPGQDPQFLISFYEKMQSDKGSIPDRFSAQQFSDYHSELNMSSLELGDSALYFCASSPGTLNTEAFFGQGTRLTVV.

The V gene is TRBV5-1, the J gene TRBJ1-1; no firm D call. CDR1 and CDR2 (germline): SGHRS, YFSETQ. V shed 0 bases and J shed 1 base, with 10 bases lying between them. CDR3 length: 15 residues. CDR3 amino acids: CASSLDGRPNTEAFF. The CDR3 bases are TGCGCCAGCAGCTTGGATGGCAGGCCGAACACTGAAGCTTTCTTT.

This clone turned up a few times. The chain combines TRBV10-1 with TRBJ2-7, with 8 positions matching TRBD1. The CDR3 sequence is 15 residues long. V lost 3 bases to trimming and J lost 2 bases; unmatched junction nucleotides: 6. The germline V gene encodes CDR1 WNHNN and CDR2 SYGVQD (reference sequence). The CDR3 region has the DNA TGCGCCAGCAGTGATCCAGGGGGCCGACCCTACGAGCAGTACTTC. This sequence encodes CASSDPGGRPYEQYF.

The chain couples TRBV9 to TRBJ2-1, with a possible D match to TRBD2 (6 bases). The ends were cut back, 6 bases at V and 3 bases at J, with 7 bases in the middle. The CDR3 runs to 12 residues. CDR1 is SGDLS, CDR2 YYNGEE, per germline. Here the CDR3 DNA reads TGTGCCAGCAATAGCGGCTACAATGAGCAGTTCTTC. It translates to CASNSGYNEQFF.